The T cell receptor (beta chain) under discussion was sequenced for a study of T cell changes during pregnancy in multiple sclerosis. Sequencing was performed with immunoSEQ multiplex PCR; in TCRdb, only in-frame clones are kept and a portion is missing. The table includes roughly 77,000 clones, around nine tenths detected once. This CDR3 is built from 12 residues. CDR1 SQVTM and CDR2 ANQGSEA come from the germline V gene. With V trimmed by 4 bases and J by 5 bases, 2 bases remained unmatched. The material was peripheral blood, obtained in the second trimester of pregnancy. The TCR originated in a female donor with multiple sclerosis, enrolled in a pregnancy study. The chain combines TRBV29-1 with TRBJ2-3; 8 positions agree with TRBD1. Here the CDR3 DNA reads TGCAGCGTTGCCACAGGGGGAGATACGCAGTATTTT. Protein: CSVATGGDTQYF.